The clone carrying this T cell receptor beta chain has at least ten counts. From RNA transcripts, TCR beta CDR3 regions were amplified. HTBI primers were used for first-round RT-PCR of the TCR CDR3. TCRdb recomputed calls from the multiplex PCR reads with MiXCR, one row per CDR3 protein. The sample holds about 200,000 distinct CDR3 sequences; around 17% are singletons and the top ten take roughly 49%. These data originate in a study of T cells in Graves' hyperthyroidism and ophthalmopathy. These patients, aged 18 to 65, had recently diagnosed hyperthyroidism lasting under 2 months. Investigators excluded patients with uncontrolled infection, other autoimmune disease, pregnancy or lactation. Germline CDR1 is SGHNT and CDR2 is YENEEA. Trimming removed 6 bases from V and 7 bases from J; junction bases left unmatched: 13. The CDR3 has 17 amino acids.

This receptor was identified in a woman between 45 and 65 years old with Graves' hyperthyroidism. The material sequenced was blood. V gene TRBV11-3 combines with J gene TRBJ2-2; 11 bases line up with TRBD2. This CDR3 is CASSRTSGFTRSGELFF. The CDR3 nucleotides read TGTGCCAGCAGTAGGACTAGCGGGTTTACACGGAGCGGGGAGCTGTTTTTT.